This TCR beta chain was observed in a study of CD8 T cells in Susac syndrome. The study used healthy donors as controls matched for age and sex. Purification of the CD8+ and CD4+ T cells relied on negative isolation, and TEMRA cells underwent FACS enrichment. Random-hexamer reverse transcription was applied to about 0.5 to 1 ug RNA. An immunoSEQ multiplex PCR generated amplified TCR beta CDR3 products spanning 54 Vbeta and 13 Jbeta. MiXCR was run by TCRdb on the immunoSEQ multiplex PCR reads, yielding one entry per CDR3 protein. The sample yields some 180,000 distinct CDR3 sequences, about 94% seen once. Germline V gene sequence: CDR1 DFQATT, CDR2 SNEGSKA (reference sequence). CDR3 length: 13 amino acids. V dropped 3 bases and J dropped 6 bases, with 11 bases sitting between them.

The source of this sequence is a human donor in good health. This rearrangement joins TRBV20-1 to TRBJ2-2, with D maybe TRBD2 (6 bases). Sequencing input: CD4+ T cells from PBMCs. CDR3 region: CSASGRGSGELFF. Written as DNA, the CDR3 is TGCAGTGCTAGCGGGCGGGGATCCGGGGAGCTGTTTTTT.